This T cell receptor beta chain comes out of a study of post-analysis software for immune sequencing data. CDR3 length: 15 amino acids. Germline assignment: CDR1 DFQATT and CDR2 SNEGSKA (reference sequence). The V gene lost 3 bases and the J gene lost 5 bases, with 17 bases spanning the gap. Worth noting for this clonotype: Antigen: not known.

Every TCR beta cDNA library bore unique molecular identifiers. Each CDR3 protein is one row after TCRdb ran MiXCR on the PCR reads. The profile shows about 820,000 distinct CDR3 sequences, roughly 50% of them singletons. Overall study findings and caveats: Four to six TRBV segments (TRBV5-6, TRBV5-1 and TRBV20-1 among them) occurred more frequently in patients than in controls.

The receptor was isolated from a girl between 5 and 17 years old with multiple sclerosis. Sequenced material: blood. The V call is TRBV20-1, the J call TRBJ2-1, with a weak D call TRBD1 (5 bases). CDR3: CSARDTTQGHNEQFF. Here the CDR3 DNA reads TGCAGTGCTAGGGACACAACCCAAGGGCACAATGAGCAGTTCTTC.